The present TCR beta chain was sequenced within a study of blood T cell repertoires in COVID-19. Turning to the study itself: COVID-19 samples collected from the United States, Italy and Spain covered acute and convalescent phases. T cells, B-cell-depleted T cells, or PBMCs supplied cDNA or gDNA.

In the study's own analysis: Reference gene primer amplification gave nucleated cell count estimates. The protocol was immunoSEQ multiplex PCR, while the TCRdb copy is restricted to in-frame clones and leaves out a portion. The V and J calls and clone size come from that table; D and trimming were worked out from the DNA. In the table there are roughly 70,000 clones, nearly 90% of which are singletons. Sequenced: peripheral blood. This sequence was found in a man between 70 and 80 years old with acute or convalescent COVID-19.

In nucleotides, the CDR3 is TGTGCCAGCAGTTCACCGGGACACATGAACACTGAAGCTTTCTTT. Translated, it gives CASSSPGHMNTEAFF. J is TRBJ1-1 and V is TRBV27; weak D call: TRBD1 (6 bases). Between the trimmed V and J ends, which lost 4 bases and 0 bases, there was a span of 12 bases. This CDR3 comprises 15 residues. Germline V gene lookup returns CDR1 MNHEY and CDR2 SMNVEV (reference sequence).